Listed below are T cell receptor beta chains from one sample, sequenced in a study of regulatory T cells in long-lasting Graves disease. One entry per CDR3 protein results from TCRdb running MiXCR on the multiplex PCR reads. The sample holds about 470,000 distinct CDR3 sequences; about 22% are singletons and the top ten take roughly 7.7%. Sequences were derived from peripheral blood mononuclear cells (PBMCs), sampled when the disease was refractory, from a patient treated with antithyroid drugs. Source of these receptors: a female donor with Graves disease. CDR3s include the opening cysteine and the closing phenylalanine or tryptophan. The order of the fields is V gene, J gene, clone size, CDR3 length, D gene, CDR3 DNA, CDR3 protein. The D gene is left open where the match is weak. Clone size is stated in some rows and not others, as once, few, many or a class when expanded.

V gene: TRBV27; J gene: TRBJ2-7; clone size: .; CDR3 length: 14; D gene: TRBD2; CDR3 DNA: TGTGCCAGCAGATCTACTAGCGGGAGCTACGAGCAGTACTTC; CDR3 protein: CASRSTSGSYEQYF
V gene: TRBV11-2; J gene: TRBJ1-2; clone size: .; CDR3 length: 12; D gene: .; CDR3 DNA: TGTGCCAGCAGCGGATGGGAAGCCGGCTACACCTTC; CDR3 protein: CASSGWEAGYTF
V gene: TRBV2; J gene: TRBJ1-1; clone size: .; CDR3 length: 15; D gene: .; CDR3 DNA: TGTGCCAGCCGGGACCGAAAAACGATGAACACTGAAGCTTTCTTT; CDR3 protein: CASRDRKTMNTEAFF
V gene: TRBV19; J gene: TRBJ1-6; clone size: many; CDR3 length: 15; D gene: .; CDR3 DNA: TGTGCCAGTATGGAACAGGGAGGGGGAAATTCACCCCTCCACTTT; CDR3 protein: CASMEQGGGNSPLHF
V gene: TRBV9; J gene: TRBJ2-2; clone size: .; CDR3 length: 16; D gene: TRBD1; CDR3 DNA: TGTGCCAGCAGCGTAACGGGACAGGGGGCTGCCGGGGAGCTGTTTTTT; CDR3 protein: CASSVTGQGAAGELFF
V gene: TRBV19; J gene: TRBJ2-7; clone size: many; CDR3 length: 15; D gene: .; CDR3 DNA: TGTGCCAGTAGTATGACCACAAATGTCCTGTACGAGCAGTACTTC; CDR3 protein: CASSMTTNVLYEQYF
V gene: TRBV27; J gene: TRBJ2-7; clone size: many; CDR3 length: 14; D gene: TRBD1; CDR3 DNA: TGTGCCAGCAGTTTATTCGGGACAGGCAGCGAGCAGTACTTC; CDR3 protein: CASSLFGTGSEQYF
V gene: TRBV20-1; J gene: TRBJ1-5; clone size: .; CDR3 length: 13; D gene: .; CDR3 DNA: TGCAGTGCTAGGGTCATTGAGGGGCAGCCCCAGCATTTT; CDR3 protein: CSARVIEGQPQHF
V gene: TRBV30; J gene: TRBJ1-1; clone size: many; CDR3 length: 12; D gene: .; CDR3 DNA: TGTGCCTGGCAGCCACTGAACACTGAAGCTTTCTTT; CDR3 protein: CAWQPLNTEAFF
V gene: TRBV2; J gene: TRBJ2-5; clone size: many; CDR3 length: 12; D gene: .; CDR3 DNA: TGTGCCAGCGAGGTACAGCAAGAGACCCAGTACTTC; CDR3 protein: CASEVQQETQYF
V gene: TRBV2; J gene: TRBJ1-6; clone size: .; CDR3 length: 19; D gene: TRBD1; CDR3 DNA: TGTGCCAGCAGTGAAGGGATTACAGGGACAGGCTCCTATAATTCACCCCTCCACTTT; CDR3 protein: CASSEGITGTGSYNSPLHF
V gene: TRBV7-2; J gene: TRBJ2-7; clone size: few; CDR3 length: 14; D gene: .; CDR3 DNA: TGTGCCAGCAGCTTAGACACAACCAACTACGAGCAGTACTTC; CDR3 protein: CASSLDTTNYEQYF
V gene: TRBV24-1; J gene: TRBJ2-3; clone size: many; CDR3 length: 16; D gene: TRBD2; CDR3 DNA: TGTGCCACCAGTGAAGGACTAGCGGCTAGCACAGATACGCAGTATTTT; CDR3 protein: CATSEGLAASTDTQYF
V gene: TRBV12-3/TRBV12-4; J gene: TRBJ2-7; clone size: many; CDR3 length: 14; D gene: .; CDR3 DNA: TGTGCCAGCAGTACCACCCCGGGGGCCTACGAGCAGTACTTC; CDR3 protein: CASSTTPGAYEQYF
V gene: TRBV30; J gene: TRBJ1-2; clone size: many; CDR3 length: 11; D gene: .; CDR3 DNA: TGTGCCTGGCAGTCTAACTATGGCTACACCTTC; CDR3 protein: CAWQSNYGYTF